The 30 T cell receptor beta chains below all came from one sample that was sequenced in a study of graft-versus-host responses after intestinal transplantation. The repertoire was sequenced with immunoSEQ multiplex PCR; TCRdb's copy has only in-frame clones and lacks some. Seen here are about 59,000 clones, approximately 94% observed once, and the top ten hold about 0.41%. Antigen specificity for these receptors is unknown. The material sequenced was unstimulated CD4+ T cells sorted from spleen or lymph node cells, taken before transplant. The source of these receptors is a human donor who was the organ donor for an intestinal transplant.

The chain has TRBV27 and TRBJ1-4; D may be TRBD1 (6 bases). Germline V CDR1 and CDR2: MNHEY, SMNVEV (reference sequence). This CDR3 has 15 amino acids. Trimming removed 0 bases from V and 6 bases from J, with 11 bases in between. DNA of the CDR3: TGTGCCAGCAGTTTATCGTTTACAGGGTATGAAAAACTGTTTTTT. It encodes CASSLSFTGYEKLFF.

J is TRBJ1-5 and V is TRBV6-6; the D gene is possibly TRBD1 (5 bases). Per the germline V gene, CDR1 is MNHNY and CDR2 is SVGAGI (reference sequence). The CDR3 length is 13 residues. The V end was cut by 8 bases, the J end by 5 bases, with 13 bases between. The CDR3 spells CASGRDVDQPQHF. The CDR3 nucleotides read TGTGCCAGCGGCAGGGATGTCGATCAGCCCCAGCATTTT.

The V and J genes are TRBV4-2 and TRBJ2-2; 8 bases align to TRBD1. V lost 5 bases, J lost 2 bases, and 4 bases stayed unmatched. CDR3 length: 15 residues. CDR1 is LGHNA, CDR2 YNFKEQ, per germline. CDR3 region: CASSSGQVNTGELFF. The CDR3 coding sequence is TGTGCCAGCAGCTCGGGACAGGTTAACACCGGGGAGCTGTTTTTT.

The DNA for the CDR3 is TGTGCCAGCAGCTTGATTGGCAGGGGCGACTCACCCCTCCACTTT. Protein: CASSLIGRGDSPLHF. This chain uses TRBV5-4 with TRBJ1-6, with D possibly matching TRBD1 (6 bases). Trimming pared 1 base from V and 10 bases from J, leaving 15 bases between. Germline CDR1 and CDR2: SGHNT and YYREEE (reference sequence). The CDR3 loop spans 15 amino acids. Supplemented by reference TRBV5-4 and TRBJ1-6, the full variable domain reads ETGVTQSPTHLIKTRGQQVTLRCSSQSGHNTVSWYQQALGQGPQFIFQYYREEENGRGNFPPRFSGLQFPNYSSELNVNALELDDSALYLCASSLIGRGDSPLHFGNGTRLTVT.

The chain has TRBV6-5 and TRBJ2-7; D gene ambiguous. The CDR3 covers 14 residues. Germline CDR1 is MNHEY and CDR2 is SVGAGI. Trimming removed 5 bases from V and 0 bases from J, with 11 bases in between. As DNA, the CDR3 is TGTGCCAGCAGTCCATCTGCAAACTCCTACGAGCAGTACTTC. Its translation: CASSPSANSYEQYF.

On this clone itself: Distinct nucleotide sequences in the sample also encode this CDR3. The chain links TRBV2 to TRBJ1-2; the D is unclear. Per the germline V gene, CDR1 is SNHLY and CDR2 is FYNNEI. The length of the CDR3 is 14 residues. V was shortened by 6 bases and J by 6 bases, with 17 bases between the two germline ends. This CDR3 reads CASRVASLSNGYTF. CDR3 sequence (DNA): TGTGCCAGCAGGGTGGCAAGTCTCTCGAATGGCTACACCTTC.

This clone is a singleton in its sample. The chain links TRBV19 to TRBJ1-2, with 8 bases that match TRBD1. The length of the CDR3 is 14 residues. Germline-derived CDR1 and CDR2 are LNHDA and SQIVND (reference sequence). J gave up 3 bases and V 3 bases, and 3 bases lay outside the gene matches. The CDR3 region is CASSMDREYYGYTF. CDR3 nucleotides: TGTGCCAGTAGTATGGACAGGGAATACTATGGCTACACCTTC.

The gene calls are TRBV19 and TRBJ1-6, with D perhaps matching TRBD1 (5 bases). Per germline, CDR1 LNHDA and CDR2 SQIVND (reference sequence). The CDR3 covers 14 residues. Trimming took 8 bases from V and 7 from J, leaving 15 bases between them. The CDR3 region has the DNA TGTGCCAGTGGGAGGCGGGGGGTAAATTCACCCCTCCACTTT. Translation gives CASGRRGVNSPLHF.

The count of this clone is one. J is TRBJ2-3 and V is TRBV2; 15 positions agree with TRBD2. CDR3 size: 15 residues. Trimming at V came to 8 bases and at J to 0 bases, leaving 0 bases not matched to a gene. In germline, CDR1 is SNHLY, CDR2 FYNNEI. The CDR3 coding sequence is TGTGCCAGCGGACTAGCGGGGGGGAGCACAGATACGCAGTATTTT. It encodes CASGLAGGSTDTQYF.

The chain carries TRBV7-2 and TRBJ1-6; D is unclear. Trimming shortened V by 5 bases and J by 3 bases, and 14 bases separated the two germline ends. The CDR3 consists of 16 residues. Germline lookup yields CDR1 SGHTA and CDR2 FQGNSA. The CDR3 sequence: CASSKQWERYNSPLHF. For the CDR3, the DNA is TGTGCCAGCAGCAAACAGTGGGAACGCTATAATTCACCCCTCCACTTT.

V usage is TRBV11-2 and J usage is TRBJ1-1, with 7 bases fitting TRBD1. Germline V gene lookup returns CDR1 SGHAT and CDR2 FQNNGV. The V gene end was trimmed by 1 base and the J gene end by 5 bases; junction bases not matched to a gene: 4. This CDR3 has 14 residues. The CDR3 DNA is TGTGCCAGCAGCTTAGTACAGGGGAGTACTGAAGCTTTCTTT. Protein sequence: CASSLVQGSTEAFF.

The chain carries TRBV10-1 and TRBJ2-3; D might be TRBD1 (6 bases). The V end lost 0 bases, the J end lost 2 bases, and 18 bases lay between the germline ends. This CDR3 comprises 18 residues. The germline V gene has CDR1 WNHNN and CDR2 SYGVQD (reference sequence). The CDR3 DNA is TGCGCCAGCAGTGAGTCCGAGAACAGGGCCCCCACCACAGATACGCAGTATTTT. It specifies CASSESENRAPTTDTQYF.

This chain links TRBV6-1 with TRBJ1-4, with no clear D. Germline values: CDR1 MNHNS, CDR2 SASEGT. This CDR3 spans 17 amino acids. The V and J ends lost 4 bases and 5 bases respectively, with 20 bases between them. DNA of the CDR3: TGTGCCAGCAGTGTTGGGGTAGGGAGCGGAAAAAATGAAAAACTGTTTTTT. Its translation: CASSVGVGSGKNEKLFF.

CDR3 in DNA: TGTGCCACCTCGACAGGGGGCCGGGGTGAGCAGTACTTC. Amino acids: CATSTGGRGEQYF. The rearrangement uses TRBV2 and TRBJ2-5; 10 nucleotides align to TRBD1. With V trimmed by 10 bases and J by 11 bases, 13 bases remained unmatched. The CDR3 loop spans 13 amino acids. Germline loops: CDR1 SNHLY, CDR2 FYNNEI. Supplemented by reference TRBV2 and TRBJ2-5, the full variable domain reads EPEVTQTPSHQVTQMGQEVILRCVPISNHLYFYWYRQILGQKVEFLVSFYNNEISEKSEIFDDQFSVERPDGSNFTLKIRSTKLEDSAMYFCATSTGGRGEQYFGPGTRLLVL.

The genes are TRBV5-4 and TRBJ2-2; TRBD2 might be the D (6 bases). Trimming stripped 3 bases from V and 1 base from J, with 16 bases between. Germline CDR1 and CDR2: SGHNT and YYREEE (reference sequence). This CDR3 is built from 17 residues. Here the CDR3 reads CASSSLLGRKNTGELFF. The CDR3 DNA is TGTGCCAGCAGCTCCCTTCTAGGGAGGAAGAACACCGGGGAGCTGTTTTTT.

This rearrangement joins TRBV2 to TRBJ1-2; D may be TRBD1 (5 bases). Germline loops: CDR1 SNHLY, CDR2 FYNNEI. The CDR3 runs 14 residues. V was cut by 5 bases and J by 5 bases, with 15 bases left in between. CDR3 protein: CASSRGTSGYGYTF. Written as DNA, the CDR3 is TGTGCCAGCAGTCGCGGGACTTCGGGATATGGCTACACCTTC.

The V call is TRBV5-1, the J call TRBJ2-5; 11 positions agree with TRBD2. Germline V gene data show CDR1 as SGHRS and CDR2 as YFSETQ. There are 15 residues in the CDR3. The J segment lost 6 bases and the V segment lost 0 bases, leaving 4 bases of the junction unmatched. CDR3 nucleotide sequence: TGCGCCAGCAGCTTGGTTAGCGGGGGGGCCCAGACCCAGTACTTC. Its translation: CASSLVSGGAQTQYF.

The J gene is TRBJ2-3, the V gene TRBV9; D might be TRBD2 (5 bases). In germline, CDR1 is SGDLS, CDR2 YYNGEE. The CDR3 consists of 14 residues. Trimming removed 2 bases from V and 3 bases from J, with 10 bases in between. The CDR3 DNA reads as TGTGCCAGCAGCGTGGATCGGGGTACAGATACGCAGTATTTT. Its translation is CASSVDRGTDTQYF.

The V gene is TRBV7-2, the J gene TRBJ2-5, with 7 nucleotides matching TRBD1. The CDR3 is made up of 15 amino acids. The V gene's germline CDR1 is SGHTA and CDR2 FQGNSA. V lost 5 bases, J lost 2 bases, and 8 bases stayed unmatched. The CDR3 here is CASSPRQGAQETQYF. The DNA for the CDR3 is TGTGCCAGCAGCCCTCGACAGGGTGCACAAGAGACCCAGTACTTC.

The V call is TRBV7-2, the J call TRBJ2-5; TRBD2 matches 12 bases. CDR3 size: 15 residues. Germline V gene data show CDR1 as SGHTA and CDR2 as FQGNSA. J gave up 5 bases and V 1 base, and 2 bases lay outside the gene matches. The CDR3 coding sequence is TGTGCCAGCAGCTTAGGTGGGACTAGCGGGGAGACCCAGTACTTC. As protein: CASSLGGTSGETQYF. Full variable domain (rest looked up from reference TRBV7-2 and TRBJ2-5): GAGVSQSPSNKVTEKGKDVELRCDPISGHTALYWYRQSLGQGLEFLIYFQGNSAPDKSGLPSDRFSAERTGGSVSTLTIQRTQQEDSAVYLCASSLGGTSGETQYFGPGTRLLVL.

This chain links TRBV2 with TRBJ1-5; 8 nucleotides line up with TRBD1. The CDR3 consists of 16 residues. Losses at the gene ends were 9 bases for V and 2 bases for J; bases not matched to a gene: 12. Per germline, CDR1 SNHLY and CDR2 FYNNEI. CDR3 residues: CASRPSKTGGNQPQHF. The DNA of the CDR3 is TGTGCCAGTCGACCTAGCAAGACAGGGGGCAATCAGCCCCAGCATTTT.

This clone has just a few counts. The chain has TRBV5-1 and TRBJ1-2; TRBD1 matches 12 bases. Germline V CDR1 and CDR2: SGHRS, YFSETQ. The CDR3 is 19 amino acids. The junction had 12 bases not matched to a gene; V was cut back by 1 base and J by 2 bases. The CDR3 protein is CASSLFRGDRGHPNYGYTF. In DNA form, the CDR3 reads TGCGCCAGCAGCTTGTTTCGGGGGGACAGGGGGCACCCAAACTATGGCTACACCTTC.

This clone was counted once. V usage is TRBV5-8 and J usage is TRBJ2-5, with 8 bases lining up with TRBD1. The CDR3 runs to 16 residues. The V segment lost 6 bases and the J segment 2 bases; nucleotides outside the gene matches: 12. Germline values: CDR1 SGHTS, CDR2 YDEGEE. DNA for the CDR3: TGTGCCAGCACCCCCGGACAGGGAGGACATCAAGAGACCCAGTACTTC. Translated, it gives CASTPGQGGHQETQYF.

The genes are TRBV10-3 and TRBJ1-6; D gene ambiguous. Deletions cut 5 bases from V and 7 bases from J, with 9 bases between. The CDR3 runs 13 residues. CDR1 and CDR2 (germline): ENHRY, SYGVKD. CDR3 sequence (DNA): TGTGCCATCAGTTCAGGCTGGAATTCACCCCTCCACTTT. It specifies CAISSGWNSPLHF.

The chain has TRBV6-5 and TRBJ2-5; 10 bases fit TRBD1. V trimming: 2 bases; J trimming: 4 bases; junction bases outside the gene matches: 4. From germline, CDR1 is MNHEY and CDR2 SVGAGI. CDR3 length: 15 amino acids. CDR3 sequence: CASSYPGQGIETQYF. In DNA, the CDR3 is TGTGCCAGCAGTTACCCGGGACAGGGGATAGAGACCCAGTACTTC.

This clone appeared once. V and J are TRBV5-4 and TRBJ2-2, with 16 bases matching TRBD2. Germline CDR1 SGHNT, CDR2 YYREEE (reference sequence). The CDR3 is made up of 19 amino acids. The V segment lost 4 bases and the J segment 3 bases; nucleotides outside the gene matches: 9. The CDR3 region has the DNA TGTGCCAGCAGCGGGCCAGGGACTAGCGGGGGGGCCCACACCGGGGAGCTGTTTTTT. It is translated as CASSGPGTSGGAHTGELFF.

This chain uses TRBV7-9 with TRBJ2-7; D gene ambiguous. With 3 bases removed from V and 6 bases from J, the gap between germline ends came to 6 bases. Germline loops: CDR1 SEHNR, CDR2 FQNEAQ (reference sequence). The CDR3 consists of 11 residues. This CDR3 is CASSFKGEQYF. In nucleotides, the CDR3 is TGTGCCAGCAGCTTTAAAGGCGAGCAGTACTTC.

The genes are TRBV6-4 and TRBJ1-1; weak D call: TRBD1 (6 bases). The length of the CDR3 is 13 residues. Looked up from germline, CDR1 is MRHNA and CDR2 is SNTAGT. Trimming cost V 6 bases and J 6 bases, with 14 bases left between them. CDR3 sequence: CASSPRGGAEAFF. The CDR3 nucleotides are TGTGCCAGCAGCCCGAGGGGGGGGGCTGAAGCTTTCTTT.

The chain recombines TRBV7-9 with TRBJ2-6; D is uncertain. Trimming removed 2 bases from V and 0 bases from J, with 14 bases in between. Germline V gene lookup returns CDR1 SEHNR and CDR2 FQNEAQ (reference sequence). The CDR3 has 18 amino acids. CDR3 nucleotides: TGTGCCAGCAGCTTATCGATTGGATTCTACTCTGGGGCCAACGTCCTGACTTTC. Protein sequence: CASSLSIGFYSGANVLTF.

The rearrangement uses TRBV28 and TRBJ2-5; 8 nucleotides match TRBD2. The CDR3 covers 17 residues. Trimming took 1 base from V and 3 from J; bases not matched to a gene: 10. Germline lookup yields CDR1 MDHEN and CDR2 SYDVKM. CDR3 DNA: TGTGCCAGCAGTTTATTCGGGGGGGCATTTGGGAAAGAGACCCAGTACTTC. Its protein is CASSLFGGAFGKETQYF.